The rows below give T cell receptor beta chains drawn from one sample of a study of graft-versus-host responses after intestinal transplantation. The protocol was immunoSEQ multiplex PCR, while the TCRdb copy is restricted to in-frame clones and leaves out a portion. The table includes 62,000 or so clones, 90% to 95% detected once. These receptors are not linked to any known antigen. Here the sequenced sample was unstimulated CD8+ T cells sorted from spleen or lymph node cells, taken before transplant. The receptors originated from a human donor who was the organ donor for an intestinal transplant. Both conserved end residues are part of each CDR3. The D gene is left open where the match is weak. The size entry is marked missing in some rows and otherwise reads once, few, many or a size class.

D,size,J,V,CDR3,DNA
-,-,TRBJ1-2,TRBV2,CASRPLRQWWNYGYTF,TGTGCCAGCAGACCATTAAGACAGTGGTGGAACTATGGCTACACCTTC
-,-,TRBJ2-7,TRBV7-2,CASSLLAYEQYF,TGTGCCAGCAGCTTATTAGCCTACGAGCAGTACTTC
TRBD1,-,TRBJ2-3,TRBV7-9,CASSLMYDREIDTQYF,TGTGCCAGCAGCTTAATGTACGACAGGGAGATAGATACGCAGTATTTT
-,-,TRBJ2-7,TRBV5-5,CASSSLGDGSSYEQYF,TGTGCCAGCAGCTCTCTGGGCGACGGCAGCTCCTACGAGCAGTACTTC
-,-,TRBJ2-1,TRBV13,CASSLGSWASYNEQFF,TGTGCCAGCAGCTTAGGGTCATGGGCCAGCTACAATGAGCAGTTCTTC
TRBD2,-,TRBJ2-7,TRBV4-2,CASSVQTSGSYEQYF,TGTGCCAGCAGCGTTCAGACTAGCGGGTCCTACGAGCAGTACTTC
-,-,TRBJ1-4,TRBV7-6,CASSSLGGDGDEKLFF,TGTGCCAGCAGTTCCCTGGGAGGAGACGGAGATGAAAAACTGTTTTTT
-,-,TRBJ1-1,TRBV2,CASSERQGILGTEAFF,TGTGCCAGCAGTGAGAGGCAGGGGATTTTGGGCACTGAAGCTTTCTTT
TRBD2,-,TRBJ2-2,TRBV7-9,CASSLASGSPGELFF,TGTGCCAGCAGCTTAGCTAGCGGGAGTCCCGGGGAGCTGTTTTTT
TRBD2,-,TRBJ2-7,TRBV7-9,CASSRGGADSYEQYF,TGTGCCAGCAGCCGGGGGGGGGCGGATTCCTACGAGCAGTACTTC
-,-,TRBJ2-7,TRBV19,CASSIGAGLDYEQYF,TGTGCCAGTAGTATAGGGGCAGGCCTGGACTACGAGCAGTACTTC
TRBD2,few,TRBJ2-7,TRBV6-4,CASSDSTSGSYEQYF,TGTGCCAGCAGTGACTCGACTAGCGGGAGCTACGAGCAGTACTTC
-,-,TRBJ1-2,TRBV29-1,CSVEGGGTGYTF,TGCAGCGTTGAAGGGGGGGGAACTGGCTACACCTTC
TRBD2,-,TRBJ2-7,TRBV7-8,CASSSGLAGVSYEQYF,TGTGCCAGCAGCTCGGGACTAGCGGGAGTCTCCTACGAGCAGTACTTC
TRBD2,-,TRBJ2-5,TRBV29-1,CSAEPLLAGVQETQYF,TGCAGCGCCGAACCCTTACTAGCGGGGGTACAAGAGACCCAGTACTTC
TRBD1,-,TRBJ2-3,TRBV27,CASSLLDRGADTQYF,TGTGCCAGCAGTTTATTGGACAGGGGAGCAGATACGCAGTATTTT
-,-,TRBJ1-1,TRBV7-8,CASSPGVMNTEAFF,TGTGCCAGCAGCCCAGGGGTAATGAACACTGAAGCTTTCTTT
-,-,TRBJ2-7,TRBV9,CASSVGSGSSYEQYF,TGTGCCAGCAGCGTGGGCAGCGGAAGCTCCTACGAGCAGTACTTC
-,-,TRBJ2-7,TRBV7-9,CASFSGTTPYEQYF,TGTGCCAGTTTTTCCGGGACAACCCCCTACGAGCAGTACTTC
-,-,TRBJ2-1,TRBV29-1,CSVEWQDLMNEQFF,TGCAGCGTTGAATGGCAGGATTTGATGAATGAGCAGTTCTTC
TRBD1,-,TRBJ2-7,TRBV5-4,CASSVRDRGAYEQYF,TGTGCCAGCAGCGTCCGGGACAGGGGCGCCTACGAGCAGTACTTC
TRBD1,-,TRBJ2-1,TRBV27,CASSLSEYDRGNEQFF,TGTGCCAGCAGTTTATCGGAGTACGACAGGGGGAATGAGCAGTTCTTC
-,-,TRBJ2-7,TRBV9,CASSVVSSAFDEQYF,TGTGCCAGCAGCGTAGTCTCTAGCGCCTTCGACGAGCAGTACTTC
-,-,TRBJ1-5,TRBV28,CASSFFPGGDNQPQHF,TGTGCCAGCAGTTTTTTCCCTGGGGGGGACAATCAGCCCCAGCATTTT
TRBD1,-,TRBJ2-3,TRBV19,CASSHSGTGGKDTQYF,TGTGCCAGTAGTCATTCCGGGACAGGGGGCAAAGATACGCAGTATTTT
TRBD2,-,TRBJ2-7,TRBV19,CASKLAGGSYEQYF,TGTGCCAGTAAACTAGCGGGAGGCTCCTACGAGCAGTACTTC
TRBD2,-,TRBJ2-1,TRBV27,CASSRGLAGGEQFF,TGTGCCAGCAGCCGGGGACTAGCGGGAGGCGAGCAGTTCTTC
TRBD2,-,TRBJ2-3,TRBV27,CASGGLAGPHTQYF,TGTGCCAGCGGGGGACTAGCGGGACCCCATACGCAGTATTTT
-,-,TRBJ1-6,TRBV6-1,CASSEYTGLSPLHF,TGTGCCAGCAGTGAATACACAGGGCTTTCACCCCTCCACTTT
TRBD1,-,TRBJ2-5,TRBV6-5,CASSSTGEETQYF,TGTGCCAGCAGTTCTACAGGGGAAGAGACCCAGTACTTC
TRBD2,-,TRBJ2-3,TRBV19,CASSTRSQLAGGRVGETDTQYF,TGTGCCAGTAGTACCCGCTCACAACTAGCGGGAGGGCGGGTTGGGGAAACAGATACGCAGTATTTT
-,-,TRBJ2-1,TRBV5-1,CASSLFKTPFF,TGCGCCAGCAGCTTGTTTAAGACTCCGTTCTTC
-,-,TRBJ1-5,TRBV30,CAWSVSWGVGQPQHF,TGTGCCTGGAGTGTAAGCTGGGGCGTTGGTCAGCCCCAGCATTTT
-,-,TRBJ1-1,TRBV6-1,CASSELFGVFDTEAFF,TGTGCCAGCAGTGAATTGTTCGGAGTTTTTGACACTGAAGCTTTCTTT
-,-,TRBJ1-5,TRBV28,CASSVPYSRLNQPQHF,TGTGCCAGCAGCGTACCTTACTCGCGCCTTAATCAGCCCCAGCATTTT
-,once,TRBJ1-4,TRBV19,CASSLLPQGTNEKLFF,TGTGCCAGTAGTCTCCTCCCCCAGGGGACTAATGAAAAACTGTTTTTT
-,-,TRBJ1-5,TRBV6-5,CASGETEYQPQHF,TGTGCCAGCGGTGAGACAGAATATCAGCCCCAGCATTTT
TRBD2,-,TRBJ2-7,TRBV19,CASSIVLAGVEQYF,TGTGCCAGTAGTATAGTACTAGCGGGAGTCGAGCAGTACTTC
TRBD2,once,TRBJ2-1,TRBV27,CASSPSSGSMYEQFF,TGTGCCAGCAGTCCCTCTAGCGGGAGTATGTATGAGCAGTTCTTC
-,-,TRBJ1-2,TRBV27,CASSLSSGKIYGYTF,TGTGCCAGCAGTTTATCCTCGGGAAAGATCTATGGCTACACCTTC
-,-,TRBJ2-5,TRBV5-4,CAGSGVETQYF,TGTGCCGGGTCGGGGGTAGAGACCCAGTACTTC
-,few,TRBJ1-1,TRBV7-8,CASSRDREKMNTEAFF,TGTGCCAGCAGCCGAGACAGAGAAAAGATGAACACTGAAGCTTTCTTT
TRBD1,-,TRBJ2-7,TRBV27,CASSAGTGGYEQYF,TGTGCCAGCAGCGCCGGGACAGGGGGCTACGAGCAGTACTTC
TRBD2,-,TRBJ2-3,TRBV19,CASSISAGSTDTQYF,TGTGCCAGTAGTATTTCAGCGGGGAGCACAGATACGCAGTATTTT
-,-,TRBJ1-1,TRBV19,CASSIRGGGPEAFF,TGTGCCAGTAGTATAAGGGGGGGAGGCCCTGAAGCTTTCTTT
-,-,TRBJ1-4,TRBV7-2,CASSPTGSLFEKLFF,TGTGCCAGCAGCCCCACGGGGTCCCTATTTGAAAAACTGTTTTTT
-,-,TRBJ1-5,TRBV30,CAWTVRGGSSNQPQHF,TGTGCCTGGACTGTAAGGGGTGGATCGAGCAATCAGCCCCAGCATTTT
TRBD2,-,TRBJ2-7,TRBV9,CASSPALGLAYEQYF,TGTGCCAGCAGCCCCGCGTTGGGACTAGCTTACGAGCAGTACTTC
-,-,TRBJ2-1,TRBV7-2,CASSLGLGGPPYNEQFF,TGTGCCAGCAGCTTAGGTCTGGGAGGCCCCCCCTACAATGAGCAGTTCTTC
-,-,TRBJ2-3,TRBV2,CASDVGTDTQYF,TGTGCCAGCGATGTAGGCACAGATACGCAGTATTTT
TRBD1,once,TRBJ1-4,TRBV9,CASSVATGTGGGLSEKLFF,TGTGCCAGCAGCGTAGCTACTGGGACAGGGGGCGGCCTGAGTGAAAAACTGTTTTTT
TRBD1,-,TRBJ1-1,TRBV27,CASSQGQPNTEAFF,TGTGCCAGCAGCCAGGGACAGCCGAACACTGAAGCTTTCTTT
TRBD1,-,TRBJ1-5,TRBV28,CASSFLEGADNQPQHF,TGTGCCAGCAGTTTTTTAGAGGGGGCAGACAATCAGCCCCAGCATTTT
TRBD2,-,TRBJ2-1,TRBV4-2,CASSQDISGYNEQFF,TGTGCCAGCAGCCAAGATATTAGCGGGTACAATGAGCAGTTCTTC
TRBD1,-,TRBJ2-3,TRBV6-4,CASSDGQGSDTQYF,TGTGCCAGCAGTGACGGACAGGGCTCAGATACGCAGTATTTT
-,-,TRBJ2-3,TRBV25-1,CASSEGGFTDTQYF,TGTGCCAGCAGTGAAGGGGGCTTCACAGATACGCAGTATTTT
TRBD2,once,TRBJ2-1,TRBV28,CASRARTSGSLYNEQFF,TGTGCCAGCAGAGCTAGGACTAGCGGGAGTCTTTACAATGAGCAGTTCTTC
-,-,TRBJ2-7,TRBV23-1,CASRNRRDDGDYEQYF,TGCGCCAGCAGAAACCGCCGAGACGACGGAGACTACGAGCAGTACTTC
TRBD1,-,TRBJ1-5,TRBV28,CASSFPRGIQPQHF,TGTGCCAGCAGTTTTCCCAGGGGGATTCAGCCCCAGCATTTT